The rows below give T cell receptor beta chains drawn from one sample of a study of cytomegalovirus exposure and HLA in healthy donors. This table comes from immunoSEQ multiplex PCR, and its TCRdb copy is limited to in-frame clones, with some not included. The sample has about 200,000 clones; over 60% are singletons. What was sequenced was PBMCs. Source of these receptors: a man younger than 30 in good health and CMV-seronegative. Both conserved end residues are part of each CDR3. Fields, in order: J gene, V gene, CDR3 protein.

TRBJ2-2,TRBV19,CASIRTSGSSGELFF
TRBJ1-6,TRBV12-5,CASGLVPRDRVNSPLHF
TRBJ1-4,TRBV15,CATSRAGGTGSNEKLFF
TRBJ2-3,TRBV2,CASSALSDTQYF
TRBJ2-1,TRBV6-1,CASSEFGTSKFF
TRBJ2-1,TRBV10-1,CASSEARAGGSYNEQFF
TRBJ2-1,TRBV6-1,CASSVGLTGTTEDNEQFF
TRBJ2-2,TRBV6-5,CAISEVAGELFF
TRBJ2-3,TRBV4-1,CASAVVGGSDTQYF
TRBJ2-1,TRBV5-1,CASSFGSSFNEQFF
TRBJ1-6,TRBV30,CAWLRQGQEGSPLHF
TRBJ1-1,TRBV5-5,CASIDNLTEAFF
TRBJ1-1,TRBV27,CASSFGGSNTEAFF
TRBJ2-7,TRBV2,CASRARLAVYEQYF
TRBJ2-7,TRBV19,CASSILTATYEQYF
TRBJ1-4,TRBV2,CASRSRGDEKLFF
TRBJ2-2,TRBV7-3,CASSPQAPDTGELFF
TRBJ2-3,TRBV30,CAWGSGGDTQYF
TRBJ1-2,TRBV20-1,CSAYFNYGYTF
TRBJ2-7,TRBV12-2,CASRLTGIFYEQYF
TRBJ1-2,TRBV7-2,CASSSSDRSYGYTF
TRBJ2-1,TRBV11-2,CASSSSGTGAWNEQFF
TRBJ1-4,TRBV5-6,CASSLGQGAEKLFF
TRBJ1-1,TRBV5-5,CASSLASSAEAFF
TRBJ2-4,TRBV7-2,CASIVVAGGVKNIQYF
TRBJ2-1,TRBV20-1,CSARDEVRQFF
TRBJ2-3,TRBV10-1,CASSEGRWTNTQYF
TRBJ1-1,TRBV2,CASRQTGGNLEAFF
TRBJ1-4,TRBV4-2,CASSQGHPGLGANEKLFF
TRBJ1-2,TRBV7-9,CASSLQGIYGYTF
TRBJ2-7,TRBV2,CASTPRTSGPYEQYF
TRBJ2-5,TRBV5-1,CASSYGLAGGREETQYF
TRBJ2-1,TRBV27,CASSRGYNEQFF
TRBJ2-1,TRBV4-2,CASSHSPGRAPSYNEQFF
TRBJ2-6,TRBV27,CASSSFSAGANVLTF
TRBJ1-2,TRBV5-5,CASSLDPGGPYGYTF
TRBJ2-7,TRBV5-1,CASSLDHGRSYEQYF
TRBJ1-2,TRBV18,CASSPDRVDGYTF
TRBJ1-2,TRBV6-5,CASRLGQGIDYGYTF
TRBJ1-3,TRBV6-1,CASSDRGRGNTIYF
TRBJ1-1,TRBV29-1,CSVTVSDTEAFF
TRBJ2-3,TRBV29-1,CSVEGRSITDTQYF
TRBJ2-2,TRBV2,CASSLQGPDTGELFF
TRBJ1-2,TRBV16,CASSPTGGRGYTF
TRBJ2-7,TRBV15,CATSGDRGGHEQYF
TRBJ2-5,TRBV10-3,CAIRNLGGGEETQYF
TRBJ2-2,TRBV7-8,CASRGLRTGELFF
TRBJ2-1,TRBV6-1,CASSEYGRADGDEQFF